The rows below give T cell receptor beta chains drawn from one sample of a study of T-cell reconstitution after alpha-beta-depleted transplantation in children. One entry per CDR3 protein, called by TCRdb with MiXCR from the PCR reads. The sample lists about half a million distinct CDR3 sequences, roughly an eighth seen once, with more than 5.5% in the top ten. Sequenced here: PBMCs from the stem cell graft donor, sampled from the stem cell graft. The receptors come from a human donor who donated a stem cell graft to a child with combined immunodeficiency. The CDR3 runs from the conserved cysteine through the conserved F or W. A D gene is named only where the DNA matches it firmly. Size values are once, few and many counts, or a class for expanded clones, and some rows have none.

>TRBJ2-3|-|TRBV20-1|few
CSARTVNRADTQYF
TGCAGTGCTCGGACAGTAAACAGGGCAGATACGCAGTATTTT
>TRBJ1-5|-|TRBV2|-
CASSEPPGPQHF
TGTGCCAGCAGTGAGCCCCCCGGGCCCCAGCATTTT
>TRBJ2-2|TRBD1|TRBV12-3/TRBV12-4|-
CASSWDRFSGELFF
TGTGCCAGCAGCTGGGACAGATTTTCTGGGGAGCTGTTTTTT
>TRBJ1-2|TRBD1|TRBV30|-
CASTGDTNYGYTF
TGTGCCTCCACAGGGGATACTAACTATGGCTACACCTTC
>TRBJ1-2|TRBD1|TRBV12-3/TRBV12-4|few
CASSYRGDQGYTF
TGTGCCAGCAGTTACAGGGGGGATCAAGGCTACACCTTC
>TRBJ2-6|-|TRBV6-1|few
CAAASGANVLTF
TGTGCAGCAGCCTCTGGGGCCAACGTCCTGACTTTC
>TRBJ2-1|-|TRBV29-1|-
CSVSSDPYNEQFF
TGCAGCGTTTCTTCTGATCCCTACAATGAGCAGTTCTTC
>TRBJ2-2|-|TRBV2|-
CASTSQGTANTGELFF
TGTGCCAGCACCTCACAAGGGACGGCGAACACCGGGGAGCTGTTTTTT
>TRBJ2-1|TRBD2|TRBV7-9|few
CASSFTSGRASYNEQFF
TGTGCCAGCAGCTTTACTAGCGGGAGGGCCTCCTACAATGAGCAGTTCTTC
>TRBJ2-2|TRBD2|TRBV7-3|few
CASSETSGANTGELFF
TGTGCCAGCAGCGAGACTAGCGGAGCGAACACCGGGGAGCTGTTTTTT
>TRBJ1-1|-|TRBV12-3/TRBV12-4|-
CASSLGTKNTEAFF
TGTGCCAGCAGTTTAGGGACAAAGAACACTGAAGCTTTCTTT
>TRBJ2-7|TRBD2|TRBV18|-
CASSPYTGTSAPDYEQYF
TGTGCCAGCTCACCATATACCGGGACTAGCGCTCCCGACTACGAGCAGTACTTC
>TRBJ2-7|-|TRBV9|many
CASSVGDTSSYEQYF
TGTGCCAGCAGCGTGGGAGATACTAGCTCCTACGAGCAGTACTTC
>TRBJ1-5|TRBD1|TRBV7-2|many
CASSPRQGGQPQHF
TGTGCCAGCAGCCCGCGACAGGGAGGTCAGCCCCAGCATTTT
>TRBJ1-2|-|TRBV12-3/TRBV12-4|-
CASSSGQGYTF
TGTGCCAGCAGTTCAGGGCAGGGCTACACCTTC
>TRBJ1-4|-|TRBV7-9|few
CASTFLDGGDLFF
TGTGCCAGCACTTTCCTCGATGGGGGAGATTTGTTTTTT
>TRBJ2-2|TRBD1|TRBV12-3/TRBV12-4|few
CASTPGTGIAGELFF
TGTGCCAGCACCCCTGGGACAGGGATAGCCGGGGAGCTGTTTTTT
>TRBJ2-2|-|TRBV2|-
CASSAWAATGELFF
TGTGCCAGCAGTGCGTGGGCAGCCACCGGGGAGCTGTTTTTT
>TRBJ2-7|-|TRBV12-3/TRBV12-4|-
CASSLLYPASYEQYF
TGTGCCAGCAGTCTATTATATCCGGCCTCCTACGAGCAGTACTTC
>TRBJ2-7|-|TRBV7-6|few
CASSLGGDKSYEQYF
TGTGCCAGCAGCTTAGGGGGGGACAAGTCCTACGAGCAGTACTTC
>TRBJ1-2|TRBD1|TRBV4-1|-
CASSQDLGQGINYGYTF
TGCGCCAGCAGCCAAGATCTCGGACAGGGGATTAACTATGGCTACACCTTC
>TRBJ2-7|TRBD1|TRBV11-2|few
CASSLDWGQRTYEQYF
TGTGCCAGCAGCTTAGATTGGGGACAGAGAACCTACGAGCAGTACTTC
>TRBJ1-1|TRBD1|TRBV10-3|-
CAISQRGTENTEAFF
TGTGCCATCAGCCAAAGGGGGACAGAGAACACTGAAGCTTTCTTT
>TRBJ2-3|-|TRBV24-1|-
CATSDSFTDTQYF
TGTGCCACCAGTGATTCCTTCACAGATACGCAGTATTTT
>TRBJ2-7|-|TRBV25-1|many
CASSEFHYEQYF
TGTGCCAGCAGTGAATTTCACTACGAGCAGTACTTC
>TRBJ2-7|TRBD1|TRBV20-1|-
CSARDTGQRNYEQYF
TGCAGTGCTAGAGATACGGGACAGAGGAACTACGAGCAGTACTTC
>TRBJ2-1|-|TRBV5-5|many
CASSFGGALFF
TGTGCCAGCAGCTTTGGTGGGGCTCTGTTCTTC
>TRBJ2-6|-|TRBV27|many
CASSEGSGANVLTF
TGTGCCAGCTCTGAGGGCTCTGGGGCCAACGTCCTGACTTTC
>TRBJ2-7|-|TRBV6-1|-
CASSEGMAVYEQYF
TGTGCCAGCAGTGAAGGTATGGCCGTCTACGAGCAGTACTTC
>TRBJ2-1|-|TRBV27|-
CASRTEPSYNEQFF
TGTGCCAGCCGAACGGAACCCTCCTACAATGAGCAGTTCTTC
>TRBJ2-1|TRBD2|TRBV9|-
CASSVVAGEHNEQFF
TGTGCCAGCAGCGTAGTAGCGGGAGAACACAATGAGCAGTTCTTC
>TRBJ2-2|-|TRBV24-1|few
CATSGPIVRELFF
TGTGCCACGTCGGGCCCTATTGTCCGGGAGCTGTTTTTT
>TRBJ1-5|TRBD1|TRBV6-2/TRBV6-3|few
CASNNRGGSPNQPQHF
TGTGCCAGCAACAACAGGGGAGGGTCCCCAAATCAGCCCCAGCATTTT
>TRBJ1-3|-|TRBV12-3/TRBV12-4|many
CASSIGGAGNTIYF
TGTGCCAGCAGTATCGGGGGAGCAGGAAACACCATATATTTT
>TRBJ1-4|-|TRBV7-2|-
CASSVLMRTANEKLFF
TGTGCCAGCAGCGTTCTCATGAGGACAGCAAATGAAAAACTGTTTTTT